The following is a T cell receptor beta chain sequence with its context. What it binds is not known. The immunoSEQ assay amplified TCRB CDR3 from up to roughly 2 ug DNA. This table comes from immunoSEQ multiplex PCR, and its TCRdb copy is limited to in-frame clones, with some not included. The sample consists of under 100,000 clones, over 60% of them appearing once. This specimen comes from a study of glioma-infiltrating T cells after dendritic cell vaccination. Study-wide findings and caveats: Higher TCR clonality did not directly relate to longer survival.

The CDR3 covers 16 residues. V lost 4 bases and J lost 2, with 16 bases in between. CDR1 SGHVS and CDR2 FNYEAQ come from the germline V gene. This sequence joins TRBV7-6 and TRBJ2-3; possible D gene TRBD2, 7 bases. The origin of this receptor is a human donor with glioblastoma. Sequences were derived from blood, sampled before dendritic cell vaccination. The CDR3, as DNA: TGTGCCAGCAGCTCTTTTGCGGGGGCCCTCACAGATACGCAGTATTTT. Its protein is CASSSFAGALTDTQYF.